The 28 T cell receptor beta chains below were found in one sample sequenced in a study of blood T cell repertoires in COVID-19. This table comes from immunoSEQ multiplex PCR, and its TCRdb copy is limited to in-frame clones, with some not included. Among approximately 250,000 clones, about 85% were seen once, and the ten largest hold about 0.93%. Sequenced material: peripheral blood. These receptors all come from a man aged 40-55 years with acute or convalescent COVID-19.

V is TRBV30 and J is TRBJ2-2; 8 positions match TRBD1. Germline V gene lookup returns CDR1 GTSNPN and CDR2 SVGIG (reference sequence). V dropped 0 bases and J dropped 8; count of bases not matched to a gene: 8. The CDR3 covers 15 residues. The DNA of the CDR3 is TGTGCCTGGAGTGTATTGTCCAGGGGGCCAGGGGAGCTGTTTTTT. It specifies CAWSVLSRGPGELFF.

This clone occurred once. The chain is built from TRBV25-1 and TRBJ2-3, with 7 bases fitting TRBD2. The V segment lost 6 bases and the J segment 8 bases; nucleotides outside the gene matches: 8. CDR1 is MGHDK, CDR2 SYGVNS, per germline. This CDR3 has 13 amino acids. The CDR3 sequence: CASRGGDLSTQYF. In nucleotides, the CDR3 is TGTGCCAGCAGGGGAGGGGATCTGAGTACGCAGTATTTT.

The V and J genes are TRBV7-9 and TRBJ1-2; TRBD1 agrees at 8 bases. The CDR3 has 13 residues. Germline V gene data show CDR1 as SEHNR and CDR2 as FQNEAQ (reference sequence). Trimming at V came to 2 bases and at J to 8 bases, leaving 4 bases not matched to a gene. CDR3 in amino acids: CASSLQGAVGYTF. The CDR3 coding sequence is TGTGCCAGCAGCTTACAGGGGGCAGTAGGCTACACCTTC.

This clone has just one count. This chain connects TRBV29-1 to TRBJ2-3, with 7 bases that match TRBD1. The CDR3 has 12 amino acids. CDR1 is SQVTM, CDR2 ANQGSEA, per germline. V lost 8 bases, J lost 4 bases, and 6 bases stayed unmatched. The CDR3 reads CSLGQVADTQYF. The DNA of the CDR3 is TGCAGCCTCGGACAGGTGGCAGATACGCAGTATTTT.

Comments on this clone: Other nucleotide sequences in the sample specify the same CDR3. This sequence joins TRBV5-1 and TRBJ1-1; D perhaps matches TRBD1 (6 bases). CDR3 length: 14 amino acids. CDR1 SGHRS and CDR2 YFSETQ come from the germline V gene. V lost 0 bases and J 2 bases, leaving 8 bases between the germline ends. Here the CDR3 DNA reads TGCGCCAGCAGCTTGGTTGGGGGCAACACTGAAGCTTTCTTT. The encoded protein is CASSLVGGNTEAFF.

V and J are TRBV28 and TRBJ1-5, with D perhaps TRBD1 (6 bases). The CDR3 length is 18 residues. Germline CDR1 and CDR2: MDHEN and SYDVKM. Deletions cut 6 bases from V and 3 bases from J, with 24 bases between. CDR3 amino acids: CASSLPVSGQSFNQPQHF. CDR3 DNA sequence: TGTGCCAGCAGCCTTCCAGTCTCCGGACAGTCGTTCAATCAGCCCCAGCATTTT.

This rearrangement joins TRBV5-1 to TRBJ2-1, with TRBD1 identical over 8 bases. Germline V gene data show CDR1 as SGHRS and CDR2 as YFSETQ. The CDR3 covers 14 residues. The V segment lost 3 bases and the J segment 3 bases; nucleotides outside the gene matches: 2. CDR3 DNA: TGCGCCAGCAGCTCAGGACAGGGCTACAATGAGCAGTTCTTC. It is translated as CASSSGQGYNEQFF.

The CDR3 coding sequence is TGTGCCAGCAGTGAAGCCGTTGGGACAGGGATTTACGAGCAGTACTTC. It specifies CASSEAVGTGIYEQYF. The rearrangement uses TRBV6-1 and TRBJ2-7; TRBD1 aligns across 9 bases. Germline CDR1 and CDR2: MNHNS and SASEGT. J was trimmed by 4 bases and V by 0 bases; bases with no gene match: 7. The CDR3 has 16 amino acids.

This chain links TRBV19 with TRBJ2-3; D is perhaps TRBD2 (6 bases). V was cut by 10 bases and J by 5 bases, with 19 bases left in between. The CDR3 spans 14 residues. Looked up from germline, CDR1 is LNHDA and CDR2 is SQIVND (reference sequence). This chain's CDR3 is CATCRDSKVDTQYF. The CDR3 DNA is TGTGCCACTTGCCGGGACTCCAAAGTAGATACGCAGTATTTT.

The chain links TRBV7-3 to TRBJ2-1; 8 bases fit TRBD2. Germline CDR1 reads SGHTA; CDR2 reads FQGTGA. This CDR3 comprises 15 residues. The V gene end was trimmed by 5 bases and the J gene end by 7 bases; junction bases not matched to a gene: 10. CDR3 bases: TGTGCCAGCAGCGAACAGCTAGCGGGTTGGAATGAGCAGTTCTTC. Its protein is CASSEQLAGWNEQFF.

This rearrangement joins TRBV28 to TRBJ1-4, with D perhaps TRBD1 (5 bases). The CDR3 sequence is 17 residues long. Germline V CDR1 and CDR2: MDHEN, SYDVKM. V gave up 7 bases and J gave up 10 bases, with 28 bases separating them. CDR3 bases: TGTGCCAGCACGGGTTCTTCTAGCGGGACCTCCCGCTCAAAACTGTTTTTT. This encodes CASTGSSSGTSRSKLFF.

The chain joins TRBV14 to TRBJ1-1, with D unresolved. The CDR3 totals 15 residues. Germline CDR1 and CDR2: SGHDN and FVKESK. The V gene lost 4 bases and the J gene lost 5 bases, with 17 bases spanning the gap. CDR3 protein: CASSPFLERETEAFF. The CDR3 nucleotides are TGTGCCAGCAGCCCCTTCCTTGAGAGGGAGACTGAAGCTTTCTTT.

The rearrangement joins TRBV9 to TRBJ1-2, with D tentatively TRBD1 (5 bases). Trimming stripped 0 bases from V and 4 bases from J, with 7 bases between. CDR3 length: 13 residues. Germline CDR1 SGDLS, CDR2 YYNGEE. CDR3 loop: CASSVEGLYGYTF. The CDR3 nucleotides are TGTGCCAGCAGCGTAGAGGGGCTCTATGGCTACACCTTC.

This chain uses TRBV6-5 with TRBJ1-4, with unresolved D. Per the germline V gene, CDR1 is MNHEY and CDR2 is SVGAGI. Trimming left V 5 bases short and J 6 bases short, with 16 bases between. This CDR3 region has 15 residues. The CDR3, as DNA: TGTGCCAGCAGTCACGACCTGAAGGGAGATGAAAAACTGTTTTTT. Residues: CASSHDLKGDEKLFF.

The chain uses TRBV9 and TRBJ1-6; D possibly corresponds to TRBD1 (6 bases). The V gene's germline CDR1 is SGDLS and CDR2 YYNGEE. CDR3 length: 14 residues. With 1 base removed from V and 6 bases from J, the gap between germline ends came to 8 bases. Here the CDR3 DNA reads TGTGCCAGCAGCGTAAACAGGGTTAATTCACCCCTCCACTTT. Translation: CASSVNRVNSPLHF. Supplemented by reference TRBV9 and TRBJ1-6, the full variable domain reads DSGVTQTPKHLITATGQRVTLRCSPRSGDLSVYWYQQSLDQGLQFLIQYYNGEERAKGNILERFSAQQFPDLHSELNLSSLELGDSALYFCASSVNRVNSPLHFGNGTRLTVT.

This clone turned up a few times. V and J are TRBV4-1 and TRBJ1-5; TRBD1 aligns across 8 bases. In germline, CDR1 is MGHRA, CDR2 YSYEKL. After removal of 3 bases from V and 6 bases from J, the junction contained 13 bases not matched to a gene. The CDR3 extends over 17 amino acids. The chain's CDR3 is CASSHASSQGAVQPQHF. Here the CDR3 DNA reads TGCGCCAGCAGCCATGCAAGTTCGCAGGGGGCGGTTCAGCCCCAGCATTTT.

This chain connects TRBV4-2 to TRBJ1-3, with unresolved D. Trimming took off 5 bases at V and 0 bases at J, with 17 bases between the two ends. This CDR3 is 17 amino acids long. Germline V gives CDR1 LGHNA, CDR2 YNFKEQ. The DNA of the CDR3 is TGTGCCAGCAGCTCAGAAACAGCAACTCTCTCTGGAAACACCATATATTTT. Its translation: CASSSETATLSGNTIYF.

This clone was detected many times. This chain's CDR3 is CASSTQTGRNEQFF. For the CDR3, the DNA is TGTGCCAGCAGCACTCAGACAGGGAGGAATGAGCAGTTCTTC. The genes are TRBV14 and TRBJ2-1, with a weak D call TRBD1 (7 bases). V gave up 5 bases and J gave up 7 bases, with 15 bases separating them. This CDR3 comprises 14 residues. Per germline, CDR1 SGHDN and CDR2 FVKESK.

This rearrangement joins TRBV5-1 to TRBJ2-7; weak D call: TRBD1 (6 bases). Germline values: CDR1 SGHRS, CDR2 YFSETQ. The CDR3 has 14 amino acids. V was cut by 7 bases and J by 6 bases, with 20 bases left in between. The CDR3 nucleotides read TGCGCCAGCTCTACAGGTAGGGGGAAAGGCGAGCAGTACTTC. This translates into CASSTGRGKGEQYF. Full variable domain (remainder filled in from reference TRBV5-1 and TRBJ2-7): KAGVTQTPRYLIKTRGQQVTLSCSPISGHRSVSWYQQTPGQGLQFLFEYFSETQRNKGNFPGRFSGRQFSNSRSEMNVSTLELGDSALYLCASSTGRGKGEQYFGPGTRLTVT.

The rearrangement joins TRBV19 to TRBJ2-1; 7 positions agree with TRBD1. Germline V gene sequence: CDR1 LNHDA, CDR2 SQIVND (reference sequence). The CDR3 is made up of 14 amino acids. The V gene end was trimmed by 4 bases and the J gene end by 2 bases; junction bases not matched to a gene: 2. The DNA for the CDR3 is TGTGCCAGTAGTAGACAGGGAACCTACAATGAGCAGTTCTTC. Translation: CASSRQGTYNEQFF.

The V call is TRBV9, the J call TRBJ1-4; no clear D. The germline V and J ends were trimmed by 0 bases and 7 bases, with 7 bases remaining between them. The CDR3 loop spans 13 amino acids. The germline CDR1 and CDR2 sequences are SGDLS and YYNGEE. CDR3 nucleotide sequence: TGTGCCAGCAGCGTAGGGGAGGGTGAAAAACTGTTTTTT. Translated, it gives CASSVGEGEKLFF.

CDR3 coding DNA: TGTGCCAGCACCACACCCTTCAGGGGGCCAGAGACCCAGTACTTC. Translated: CASTTPFRGPETQYF. The chain has TRBV7-9 and TRBJ2-5; 8 nucleotides agree with TRBD1. Germline loops: CDR1 SEHNR, CDR2 FQNEAQ (reference sequence). V was pared by 7 bases and J by 4 bases, with 11 bases of the junction left unmatched. This CDR3 is built from 15 residues.

The V call is TRBV28, the J call TRBJ1-2, with D perhaps matching TRBD1 (5 bases). Germline CDR1 is MDHEN and CDR2 is SYDVKM. Trimming took 2 bases from V and 3 from J, leaving 10 bases between them. This CDR3 has 14 amino acids. In nucleotides, the CDR3 is TGTGCCAGCAGTTTAAGTCGCAGGGACTATGGCTACACCTTC. This gives the protein CASSLSRRDYGYTF.

This clone has a handful of counts. CDR3 sequence (DNA): TGTGCCAGCAGTGCTACCGTACTGAACACTGAAGCTTTCTTT. This codes for CASSATVLNTEAFF. This chain connects TRBV2 to TRBJ1-1; no firm D call. The CDR3 spans 14 residues. The germline V gene has CDR1 SNHLY and CDR2 FYNNEI. The V and J ends lost 4 bases and 0 bases respectively, with 9 bases between them.

The chain recombines TRBV3-1 (or the pseudogene TRBV3-2) with TRBJ2-7; 7 nucleotides line up with TRBD1. The V gene's germline CDR1 is LGHDT and CDR2 YNNKEL (reference sequence). This CDR3 spans 16 amino acids. J gave up 5 bases and V 5 bases, and 15 bases lay outside the gene matches. The CDR3 spells CASSSRGLGSTNEQYF. The CDR3 DNA follows: TGTGCCAGCAGCTCAAGGGGGCTCGGTTCCACGAACGAGCAGTACTTC.

The rearrangement uses TRBV4-2 and TRBJ1-5, with D possibly TRBD1 on 5 matching bases. The CDR3 covers 15 residues. Germline V gives CDR1 LGHNA, CDR2 YNFKEQ. Between the trimmed V and J ends, which lost 1 base and 3 bases, there was a span of 10 bases. This CDR3 is CASSQGTITNQPQHF. The DNA of the CDR3 is TGTGCCAGCAGCCAAGGGACAATCACCAATCAGCCCCAGCATTTT.

The chain couples TRBV2 to TRBJ2-1; 11 bases fit TRBD1. This CDR3 has 11 residues. Germline CDR1 SNHLY, CDR2 FYNNEI. J gave up 9 bases and V 8 bases, and 0 bases lay outside the gene matches. CDR3 bases: TGTGCCAGCGGGACAGGGGGTGAGCAGTTCTTC. This encodes CASGTGGEQFF.

This chain uses TRBV6-5 with TRBJ1-1; D gene ambiguous. The CDR3 loop spans 15 amino acids. Germline-derived CDR1 and CDR2 are MNHEY and SVGAGI. The V end lost 4 bases, the J end lost 1 base, and 13 bases lay between the germline ends. CDR3 protein: CASSSWEVKNTEAFF. The CDR3 region has the DNA TGTGCCAGCAGTTCGTGGGAGGTGAAGAACACTGAAGCTTTCTTT.